Reported below is one T cell receptor (beta chain). Its specificity is unknown. V was pared by 3 bases and J by 11 bases, with 12 bases between. The germline gives CDR1 SGHRS, CDR2 YFSETQ. CDR3 length equals 12 residues. Sequencing was performed with immunoSEQ multiplex PCR; in TCRdb, only in-frame clones are kept and a portion is missing. The sample lists a few hundred thousand clones, about 95% occurring once. The data belong to a study of shared clonotypes between healthy human individuals. Study as a whole: The cohort comprised a couple of women and a few men. Their ages spanned 18 to 49 years. Study outcomes and limitations: Rarefaction showed that sequencing of sorted subsets was incomplete (despite large depth). Some clonotypes were shared by all four sorted-subset donors, while others were not shared. The non-shared ones had lower generation probabilities than the shared ones.

Positively selected for CCR7, the CD45RO-negative cells used as naive CD8 cells excluded terminally differentiated effector memory CD45RA+ cells. Source material: naive CD8+ T cells sorted from blood. The chain uses TRBV5-1 and TRBJ2-1; possible D gene TRBD2, 5 bases. The TCR originated in a woman in her twenties or thirties in good health. This CDR3 reads CASSYPDLQQFF. CDR3 DNA: TGCGCCAGCAGCTATCCGGACTTACAGCAGTTCTTC.